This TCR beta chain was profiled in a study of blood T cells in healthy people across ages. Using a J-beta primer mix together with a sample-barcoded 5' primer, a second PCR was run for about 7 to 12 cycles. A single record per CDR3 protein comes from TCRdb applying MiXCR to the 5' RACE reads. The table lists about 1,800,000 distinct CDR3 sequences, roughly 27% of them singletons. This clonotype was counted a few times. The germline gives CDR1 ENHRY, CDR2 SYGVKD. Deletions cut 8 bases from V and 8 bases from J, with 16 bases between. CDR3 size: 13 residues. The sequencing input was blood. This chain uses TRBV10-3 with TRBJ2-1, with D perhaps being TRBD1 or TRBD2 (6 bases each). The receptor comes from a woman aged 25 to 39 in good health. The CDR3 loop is CAIHSERGDEQFF. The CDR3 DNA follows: TGTGCCATCCATAGCGAGAGGGGGGATGAGCAGTTCTTC.